This T cell receptor (beta chain) was recorded in a study of control samples from healthy donors and cancer patients. Germline V CDR1 and CDR2: LGHDT, YNNKEL (reference sequence). V was pared by 4 bases and J by 7 bases, with 13 bases between. This CDR3 region has 14 residues. Profiling relied on immunoSEQ multiplex PCR, and the TCRdb table lists in-frame clones only, not all of them. The table shows about 170,000 clones, with roughly 88% occurring only once. This sequence joins TRBV3-1 (or the pseudogene TRBV3-2) and TRBJ1-4; D gene ambiguous. The source of this sequence is a woman under 40 in good health. The sequenced sample consisted of blood. CDR3 sequence (DNA): TGTGCCAGCAGCCCCCCCGAGTTCCCTGAAAAACTGTTTTTT. Amino acid sequence: CASSPPEFPEKLFF.